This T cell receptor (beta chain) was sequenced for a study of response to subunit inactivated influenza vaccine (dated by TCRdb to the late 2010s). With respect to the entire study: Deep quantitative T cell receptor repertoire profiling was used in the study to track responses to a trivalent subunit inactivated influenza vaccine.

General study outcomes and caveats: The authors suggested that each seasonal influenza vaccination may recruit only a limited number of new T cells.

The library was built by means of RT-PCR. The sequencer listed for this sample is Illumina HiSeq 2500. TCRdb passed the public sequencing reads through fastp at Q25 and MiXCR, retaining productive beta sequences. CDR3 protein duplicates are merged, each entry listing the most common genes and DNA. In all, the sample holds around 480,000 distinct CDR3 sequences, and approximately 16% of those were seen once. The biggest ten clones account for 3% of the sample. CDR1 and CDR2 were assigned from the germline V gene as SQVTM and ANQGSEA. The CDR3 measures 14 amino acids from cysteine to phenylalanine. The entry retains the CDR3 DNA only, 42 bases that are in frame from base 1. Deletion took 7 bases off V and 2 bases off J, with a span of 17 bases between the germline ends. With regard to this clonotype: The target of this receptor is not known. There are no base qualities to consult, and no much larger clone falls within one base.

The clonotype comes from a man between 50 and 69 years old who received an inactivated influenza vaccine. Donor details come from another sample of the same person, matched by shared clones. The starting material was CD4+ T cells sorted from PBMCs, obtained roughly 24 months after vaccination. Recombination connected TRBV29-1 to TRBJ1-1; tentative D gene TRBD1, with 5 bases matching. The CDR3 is CSGGGPGLNTEAFF. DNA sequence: TGCAGCGGGGGCGGCCCGGGGCTCAACACTGAAGCTTTCTTT. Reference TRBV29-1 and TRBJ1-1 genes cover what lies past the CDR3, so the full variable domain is SAVISQKPSRDICQRGTSLTIQCQVDSQVTMMFWYRQQPGQSLTLIATANQGSEATYESGFVIDKFPISRPNLTFSTLTVSNMSPEDSSIYLCSGGGPGLNTEAFFGQGTRLTVV.